A single sample gave rise to the 14 T cell receptor beta chains below, sequenced in a study of glioma-infiltrating T cells after dendritic cell vaccination. Using immunoSEQ multiplex PCR, the repertoire was profiled, and TCRdb retains in-frame clones only, with some absent. The sample yields tens of thousands of clones, approximately 90% seen once. The sample here was blood, taken before dendritic cell vaccination. These receptors all stem from a human donor with glioblastoma.

The rearrangement uses TRBV5-6 and TRBJ2-2; 12 nucleotides agree with TRBD2. CDR3 length: 15 amino acids. The germline CDR1 and CDR2 sequences are SGHDT and YYEEEE. V lost 4 bases to trimming and J lost 6 bases; unmatched junction nucleotides: 4. The DNA for the CDR3 is TGTGCCAGCAGCCCGGGACTAGCGGGCGCCGGGGAGCTGTTTTTT. Its protein is CASSPGLAGAGELFF.

The CDR3 spells CASSYATSGSYEQYF. CDR3 DNA sequence: TGTGCCAGCAGTTACGCGACTAGCGGGTCCTACGAGCAGTACTTC. This chain connects TRBV6-5 to TRBJ2-5; 10 nucleotides agree with TRBD2. Gene TRBJ2-7 matches the end of the DNA better, so the J call may be wrong. CDR1 and CDR2 (germline): MNHEY, SVGAGI. The CDR3 is 15 amino acids.

The CDR3 loop reads CASNTGTGGFTSYTF. The CDR3 DNA is TGTGCCAGTAATACCGGGACAGGGGGCTTTACCAGCTACACCTTC. The V gene is TRBV19, the J gene TRBJ1-2, with TRBD1 matching 12 bases. Germline V gives CDR1 LNHDA, CDR2 SQIVND (reference sequence). Trimming cost V 7 bases and J 9 bases; bases outside gene matches: 12. This CDR3 is built from 15 residues. Using reference TRBV19 and TRBJ1-2 for the parts outside the CDR3, the full variable domain is DGGITQSPKYLFRKEGQNVTLSCEQNLNHDAMYWYRQDPGQGLRLIYYSQIVNDFQKGDIAEGYSVSREKKESFPLTVTSAQKNPTAFYLCASNTGTGGFTSYTFGSGTRLTVV.

V usage is TRBV9 and J usage is TRBJ2-1; 10 nucleotides line up with TRBD2. V trimming: 3 bases; J trimming: 4 bases; junction bases outside the gene matches: 7. The CDR3 has 16 residues. Germline CDR1 SGDLS, CDR2 YYNGEE. In nucleotides, the CDR3 is TGTGCCAGCAGCGCCTCCAGCGGGGGGGGTTACAATGAGCAGTTCTTC. Protein sequence: CASSASSGGGYNEQFF.

The chain links TRBV7-9 to TRBJ2-7; 7 positions agree with TRBD2. V shed 5 bases, J shed 0 bases, and the junction held 1 base outside the gene matches. The CDR3 loop spans 13 amino acids. CDR1 and CDR2 from the germline V gene are SEHNR and FQNEAQ (reference sequence). The CDR3 bases are TGTGCCAGCAGCCCGGGGGGCTCCTACGAGCAGTACTTC. Residues: CASSPGGSYEQYF.

V and J are TRBV30 and TRBJ1-3; D remains unclear. The V gene lost 3 bases and the J gene lost 6 bases, with 9 bases spanning the gap. CDR3 size: 12 residues. Germline assignment: CDR1 GTSNPN and CDR2 SVGIG (reference sequence). This CDR3 reads CAWRSVSNTIYF. CDR3 sequence (DNA): TGTGCCTGGAGATCGGTTTCAAACACCATATATTTT. The whole variable domain, filled in from reference TRBV30 and TRBJ1-3, reads SQTIHQWPATLVQPVGSPLSLECTVEGTSNPNLYWYRQAAGRGLQLLFYSVGIGQISSEVPQNLSASRPQDRQFILSSKKLLLSDSGFYLCAWRSVSNTIYFGEGSWLTVV.

The chain uses TRBV5-1 and TRBJ2-5; 8 bases map to TRBD2. V gave up 2 bases and J gave up 5 bases; unmatched junction bases: 5. The CDR3 totals 14 residues. The germline CDR1 and CDR2 sequences are SGHRS and YFSETQ. The DNA of the CDR3 is TGCGCCAGCAGCTTAACCGGGAGGGGGGAGACCCAGTACTTC. Its protein is CASSLTGRGETQYF.

J is TRBJ1-1 and V is TRBV6-6; the match to TRBD1 covers 9 bases. V lost 2 bases to trimming and J lost 8 bases; unmatched junction nucleotides: 9. CDR3 length: 15 residues. The germline CDR1 and CDR2 sequences are MNHNY and SVGAGI (reference sequence). This CDR3 reads CASSYLGQGFLEAFF. The CDR3 DNA reads as TGTGCCAGCAGTTACCTGGGACAGGGATTCCTAGAAGCTTTCTTT.

The J gene is TRBJ2-1, the V gene TRBV5-1; unclear D gene. CDR1 and CDR2 from the germline V gene are SGHRS and YFSETQ. Trimming stripped 0 bases from V and 0 bases from J, with 16 bases between. The CDR3 runs to 18 residues. This chain's CDR3 is CASSLGSSQPSSYNEQFF. Here the CDR3 DNA reads TGCGCCAGCAGCTTGGGTTCGTCACAGCCCAGCTCCTACAATGAGCAGTTCTTC.

The genes are TRBV7-8 and TRBJ2-7; possibly TRBD2 for D (6 bases). V was trimmed by 3 bases and J by 9 bases, leaving 9 bases between them. CDR3 length: 11 amino acids. Germline V gene lookup returns CDR1 SGHVS and CDR2 FQNEAQ. The CDR3 nucleotides read TGTGCCAGCAGCTTGGGAGGAGGGCAGTACTTC. This encodes CASSLGGGQYF.

The CDR3: CASSQDLGGVFGYTF. CDR3 sequence (DNA): TGCGCCAGCAGCCAAGATCTTGGAGGGGTGTTCGGCTACACCTTC. The chain has TRBV4-3 and TRBJ1-2; tentatively, D is TRBD1 (5 bases). The CDR3 runs 15 residues. V gave up 0 bases and J gave up 8 bases, with 16 bases separating them. From germline, CDR1 is LGHNA and CDR2 YSLEER.

The chain employs TRBV30 and TRBJ2-5, with 9 bases lining up with TRBD2. From germline, CDR1 is GTSNPN and CDR2 SVGIG (reference sequence). V was pared by 1 base and J by 5 bases, with 14 bases of the junction left unmatched. The CDR3 contains 17 residues. CDR3 loop: CAWSEGTTSGTGETQYF. DNA of the CDR3: TGTGCCTGGAGTGAGGGCACGACTAGCGGTACAGGGGAGACCCAGTACTTC.

This chain links TRBV4-3 with TRBJ1-6, with 10 bases that match TRBD1. J lost 14 bases, V lost 1 base, and 20 bases had no gene match. CDR3 length: 19 residues. Germline lookup yields CDR1 LGHNA and CDR2 YSLEER. This CDR3 reads CASSQVYPIGTGVWEALHF. For the CDR3, the DNA is TGCGCCAGCAGCCAAGTTTATCCGATAGGGACAGGGGTGTGGGAAGCCCTCCACTTT.

The chain recombines TRBV9 with TRBJ2-7, with 8 bases aligning to TRBD2. This CDR3 has 16 residues. The trim removed 0 bases at V and 0 bases at J, leaving 5 bases unmatched. Germline lookup yields CDR1 SGDLS and CDR2 YYNGEE. Here the CDR3 reads CASSVGGGGYSYEQYF. CDR3 in DNA: TGTGCCAGCAGCGTAGGAGGCGGGGGGTACTCCTACGAGCAGTACTTC.